This T cell receptor (beta chain) was recorded in a study of CD8+ T cells in alopecia areata. Study at large: Oral tofacitinib, 5 to 10 mg twice daily, was given in an open-label trial. Treatment with tofacitinib (6 to 18 months) was followed by 6 months off drug. General observations from the study: When scalp samples are sequenced, resident alphabeta T cells of normal skin are also captured.

The CDR3 is made up of 14 amino acids. V was shortened by 3 bases and J by 3 bases, with 13 bases between the two germline ends. Germline CDR1 reads SGHDT; CDR2 reads YYEEEE. This clone was seen a few times. No antigen is known for it. Specified treatment: oral pan-JAK inhibitor, 5-10 mg twice daily. RNA was isolated and reverse transcribed to cDNA, the sequencing template. The data were produced by immunoSEQ multiplex PCR, yet TCRdb's version contains in-frame clones alone and is incomplete. The table lists roughly 100,000 clones, 40% to 50% of them singletons. The source material was CD8+ T cells sorted from blood, sampled at week 24, from a patient treated with tofacitinib. The chain links TRBV5-6 to TRBJ2-7; a weak D match, TRBD1 (5 bases). The receptor comes from a human donor with alopecia areata. CDR3 loop: CASSSGHGFYEQYF. CDR3 DNA: TGTGCCAGCAGCTCCGGACACGGATTCTACGAGCAGTACTTC.